These 24 T cell receptor beta chains share one sample of origin, sequenced in a study of T cells after yellow fever vaccination. In TCRdb, the 5' RACE reads were re-called with MiXCR into one record per CDR3 protein. This sample has about 550,000 distinct CDR3 sequences, with over 15% found just once. Here the sequenced sample was PBMCs, taken 15 days after the yellow fever booster vaccination. These receptors were collected from a man aged 25 to 40 who received the YFV17D yellow fever vaccine.

This clonotype was seen repeatedly, ten times or more. The gene calls are TRBV18 and TRBJ2-5; D is uncertain. This CDR3 contains 15 residues. Germline loops: CDR1 KGHSH, CDR2 LQKENI. V was shortened by 1 base and J by 5 bases, with 14 bases between the two germline ends. CDR3 sequence reads: CASSPLLGGAETQYF. DNA for the CDR3: TGTGCCAGCTCACCACTCCTGGGCGGAGCGGAGACCCAGTACTTC.

The genes are TRBV7-9 and TRBJ2-1; TRBD1 matches 7 bases. Looked up from germline, CDR1 is SEHNR and CDR2 is FQNEAQ (reference sequence). V was clipped by 5 bases and J by 4 bases; unmatched bases: 8. This CDR3 is 15 amino acids long. CDR3 protein: CASSHPGQTYNEQFF. The CDR3 nucleotides are TGTGCCAGCAGCCACCCGGGACAGACATACAATGAGCAGTTCTTC.

This clonotype was detected a few times. The genes are TRBV7-2 and TRBJ1-3; 7 bases are a match to TRBD1. The CDR3 totals 14 residues. After removal of 6 bases from V and 1 base from J, the junction contained 3 bases not matched to a gene. Per the germline V gene, CDR1 is SGHTA and CDR2 is FQGNSA. The CDR3 DNA reads TGTGCCAGCAGACCACAGGGGTCTGGAAACACCATATATTTT. Translated: CASRPQGSGNTIYF.

The rearrangement links TRBV5-1 to TRBJ2-6, with a weak D call TRBD1 (5 bases). V was cut by 3 bases and J by 2 bases, with 6 bases left in between. The CDR3 is made up of 14 amino acids. CDR1 SGHRS and CDR2 YFSETQ come from the germline V gene. The CDR3 protein is CASSSRAGANVLTF. As DNA, the CDR3 is TGCGCCAGCAGCTCCAGGGCTGGGGCCAACGTCCTGACTTTC.

This clonotype was found a few times. The rearrangement links TRBV6-7 to TRBJ2-3, with 8 bases lining up with TRBD2. TRBV6-7 is annotated as an ORF whose role is uncertain. The V and J ends lost 2 bases and 6 bases, in that order; junction bases with no gene match: 10. CDR3 size: 16 residues. CDR3 bases: TGTGCCAGCAGTTACATTTGCGGCGGGAGGTGGGATACGCAGTATTTT. Amino acids: CASSYICGGRWDTQYF.

This clonotype has only a few counts. The J gene is TRBJ1-2, the V gene TRBV27; D is perhaps TRBD1 (5 bases). V was trimmed by 7 bases and J by 6 bases, leaving 15 bases between them. Germline assignment: CDR1 MNHEY and CDR2 SMNVEV (reference sequence). This CDR3 region has 13 residues. The CDR3 DNA reads TGTGCCAGCAAAAGGGGACTGTCAAATGGCTACACCTTC. The encoded protein is CASKRGLSNGYTF.

The chain recombines TRBV29-1 with TRBJ2-3; 9 bases are a match to TRBD2. The V gene end was trimmed by 0 bases and the J gene end by 2 bases; junction bases not matched to a gene: 12. This CDR3 comprises 18 residues. The germline gives CDR1 SQVTM, CDR2 ANQGSEA. The CDR3 spells CSVEEDSSGTPDTDTQYF. DNA for the CDR3: TGCAGCGTTGAAGAAGACTCTAGCGGGACTCCCGACACAGATACGCAGTATTTT.

This clonotype was counted only a few times. V usage is TRBV7-9 and J usage is TRBJ2-1, with 10 nucleotides matching TRBD1. Germline lookup yields CDR1 SEHNR and CDR2 FQNEAQ (reference sequence). The trim removed 5 bases at V and 8 bases at J, leaving 12 bases unmatched. CDR3 length: 16 residues. The CDR3 spells CASSALRGTGVYEQFF. The CDR3 region has the DNA TGTGCCAGCAGCGCCCTCCGAGGGACAGGGGTCTATGAGCAGTTCTTC.

This clonotype was seen more than once but under ten times. The V and J genes are TRBV27 and TRBJ2-7; D is undetermined. Germline loops: CDR1 MNHEY, CDR2 SMNVEV (reference sequence). Trimming took off 5 bases at V and 2 bases at J, with 13 bases between the two ends. This CDR3 spans 14 amino acids. Written as DNA, the CDR3 is TGTGCCAGCAGTCAAATAAATAAGGCCTACGAGCAGTACTTC. This encodes CASSQINKAYEQYF.

In this sample, this clonotype turned up a few times. This chain joins TRBV20-1 and TRBJ2-1; 14 nucleotides align to TRBD2. The CDR3 runs to 13 residues. V lost 6 bases and J lost 8; bases outside the gene matches: 3. Germline CDR1 reads DFQATT; CDR2 reads SNEGSKA (reference sequence). The CDR3 sequence is CSAGLAGEDEQFF. CDR3 DNA sequence: TGCAGTGCGGGACTAGCGGGAGAGGATGAGCAGTTCTTC.

This clonotype was counted between two and nine times. The chain uses TRBV29-1 and TRBJ2-7; tentatively, D is TRBD1 or TRBD2 (5 bases each). V lost 6 bases, J lost 7 bases, and 13 bases lay in between. CDR1 and CDR2 from the germline V gene are SQVTM and ANQGSEA. The CDR3 covers 11 residues. CDR3 bases: TGCAGCGTCCGCCTGTGGGGGGAGCAGTACTTC. Protein product: CSVRLWGEQYF.

This rearrangement joins TRBV7-9 to TRBJ2-1; D not resolved. Trimming shortened V by 3 bases and J by 3 bases, and 9 bases separated the two germline ends. The CDR3 is 14 residues long. CDR1 is SEHNR, CDR2 FQNEAQ, per germline (reference sequence). The CDR3 loop is CASSLADIYNEQFF. The CDR3 coding sequence is TGTGCCAGCAGCTTGGCAGACATCTACAATGAGCAGTTCTTC.

This clonotype was detected a few times. The V gene is TRBV11-3, the J gene TRBJ2-1; a possible D gene is TRBD2 (6 bases). V dropped 5 bases and J dropped 0 bases, with 14 bases sitting between them. In germline, CDR1 is SGHNT, CDR2 YENEEA. The CDR3 runs to 16 residues. The CDR3 loop reads CASSTGLHLSYNEQFF. Here the CDR3 DNA reads TGTGCCAGCAGCACCGGACTACACCTCTCCTACAATGAGCAGTTCTTC.

The genes are TRBV7-2 and TRBJ2-7, with 8 bases aligning to TRBD2. Germline CDR1 is SGHTA and CDR2 is FQGNSA. Trimming at V came to 2 bases and at J to 5 bases, leaving 8 bases not matched to a gene. CDR3 length: 15 amino acids. In nucleotides, the CDR3 is TGTGCCAGCAGCTTATTAGCGGGATATCGAGACGAGCAGTACTTC. As protein: CASSLLAGYRDEQYF.

The chain links TRBV27 to TRBJ2-5, with 14 bases that match TRBD2. Per germline, CDR1 MNHEY and CDR2 SMNVEV (reference sequence). There are 19 residues in the CDR3. V dropped 4 bases and J dropped 5; count of bases not matched to a gene: 15. Written as DNA, the CDR3 is TGTGCCAGCAGTTCTCGAGGGACTAGCGGGAGACGAGTGTGGGAGACCCAGTACTTC. Encoded protein: CASSSRGTSGRRVWETQYF.

The chain couples TRBV28 to TRBJ2-3; 7 bases line up with TRBD2. Trimming removed 3 bases from V and 4 bases from J; junction bases left unmatched: 10. CDR3 length equals 16 residues. Germline V gene lookup returns CDR1 MDHEN and CDR2 SYDVKM. The CDR3 loop reads CASSFPLSGNADTQYF. In nucleotides, the CDR3 is TGTGCCAGCAGTTTCCCCCTGAGCGGGAATGCAGATACGCAGTATTTT.

The chain employs TRBV28 and TRBJ2-7, with 7 bases lining up with TRBD1. Germline CDR1 and CDR2: MDHEN and SYDVKM. The junction had 9 bases not matched to a gene; V was cut back by 9 bases and J by 1 base. The CDR3 runs to 14 residues. As DNA, the CDR3 is TGTGCCAGTTTGAGGGGGCCCCCATCCTACGAGCAGTACTTC. It specifies CASLRGPPSYEQYF.

This clonotype showed up many times. J is TRBJ2-7 and V is TRBV28, with 7 nucleotides matching TRBD2. The CDR3 has 16 amino acids. Germline V gene sequence: CDR1 MDHEN, CDR2 SYDVKM. Trimming removed 4 bases from V and 0 bases from J; junction bases left unmatched: 9. The CDR3 loop is CASSYSGLLSSYEQYF. In DNA, the CDR3 is TGTGCCAGCAGTTATTCGGGACTACTGAGCTCCTACGAGCAGTACTTC.

This clonotype was detected a few times. V is TRBV6-1 and J is TRBJ2-3; D not resolved. The CDR3 is made up of 18 amino acids. The germline gives CDR1 MNHNS, CDR2 SASEGT. Trimming removed 1 base at V and 1 base at J, with 18 bases between. CDR3 DNA: TGTGCCAGCAGTGAAGACGTGAGCTTACAAGCGCGCACAGATACGCAGTATTTT. Translated, it gives CASSEDVSLQARTDTQYF.

The rearrangement uses TRBV5-1 and TRBJ2-5, with 8 bases aligning to TRBD2. The V gene's germline CDR1 is SGHRS and CDR2 YFSETQ. The length of the CDR3 is 14 residues. V gave up 3 bases and J gave up 2 bases; unmatched junction bases: 3. CDR3 in DNA: TGCGCCAGCAGCTGGATAGCGGGACAAGAGACCCAGTACTTC. It encodes CASSWIAGQETQYF.

This clonotype was seen a handful of times. This chain joins TRBV5-4 and TRBJ1-1; a weak D match, TRBD1 (5 bases). The CDR3 covers 15 residues. Germline V CDR1 and CDR2: SGHNT, YYREEE (reference sequence). The ends were cut back, 0 bases at V and 1 base at J, with 10 bases in the middle. CDR3 sequence: CASSLGLGENTEAFF. DNA of the CDR3: TGTGCCAGCAGCTTGGGGTTGGGGGAGAACACTGAAGCTTTCTTT.

This clonotype occurred a few times. This rearrangement joins TRBV29-1 to TRBJ2-7, with 7 bases fitting TRBD1. Losses at the gene ends were 3 bases for V and 5 bases for J; bases not matched to a gene: 4. CDR1 and CDR2 from the germline V gene are SQVTM and ANQGSEA. The CDR3 has 12 amino acids. CDR3 protein: CSVDWQGDEQYF. The CDR3 nucleotides read TGCAGCGTTGATTGGCAGGGGGACGAGCAGTACTTC.

The gene calls are TRBV6-5 and TRBJ2-7; D gene unclear. CDR3 size: 14 residues. Germline V gene lookup returns CDR1 MNHEY and CDR2 SVGAGI. Trimming cost V 4 bases and J 7 bases, with 17 bases left between them. Here the CDR3 DNA reads TGTGCCAGCAGTTCGTTTGGGTCTCTAGGGGAGCAGTACTTC. Translating it yields CASSSFGSLGEQYF.

The chain uses TRBV20-1 and TRBJ2-4, with D perhaps assigned TRBD1 or TRBD2 (5 bases each). Per germline, CDR1 DFQATT and CDR2 SNEGSKA (reference sequence). The ends were cut back, 5 bases at V and 9 bases at J, with 17 bases in the middle. This CDR3 contains 13 residues. The CDR3 reads CSASPGRSLIQYF. CDR3 sequence (DNA): TGCAGTGCTTCTCCGGGACGCTCACTCATTCAGTACTTC.